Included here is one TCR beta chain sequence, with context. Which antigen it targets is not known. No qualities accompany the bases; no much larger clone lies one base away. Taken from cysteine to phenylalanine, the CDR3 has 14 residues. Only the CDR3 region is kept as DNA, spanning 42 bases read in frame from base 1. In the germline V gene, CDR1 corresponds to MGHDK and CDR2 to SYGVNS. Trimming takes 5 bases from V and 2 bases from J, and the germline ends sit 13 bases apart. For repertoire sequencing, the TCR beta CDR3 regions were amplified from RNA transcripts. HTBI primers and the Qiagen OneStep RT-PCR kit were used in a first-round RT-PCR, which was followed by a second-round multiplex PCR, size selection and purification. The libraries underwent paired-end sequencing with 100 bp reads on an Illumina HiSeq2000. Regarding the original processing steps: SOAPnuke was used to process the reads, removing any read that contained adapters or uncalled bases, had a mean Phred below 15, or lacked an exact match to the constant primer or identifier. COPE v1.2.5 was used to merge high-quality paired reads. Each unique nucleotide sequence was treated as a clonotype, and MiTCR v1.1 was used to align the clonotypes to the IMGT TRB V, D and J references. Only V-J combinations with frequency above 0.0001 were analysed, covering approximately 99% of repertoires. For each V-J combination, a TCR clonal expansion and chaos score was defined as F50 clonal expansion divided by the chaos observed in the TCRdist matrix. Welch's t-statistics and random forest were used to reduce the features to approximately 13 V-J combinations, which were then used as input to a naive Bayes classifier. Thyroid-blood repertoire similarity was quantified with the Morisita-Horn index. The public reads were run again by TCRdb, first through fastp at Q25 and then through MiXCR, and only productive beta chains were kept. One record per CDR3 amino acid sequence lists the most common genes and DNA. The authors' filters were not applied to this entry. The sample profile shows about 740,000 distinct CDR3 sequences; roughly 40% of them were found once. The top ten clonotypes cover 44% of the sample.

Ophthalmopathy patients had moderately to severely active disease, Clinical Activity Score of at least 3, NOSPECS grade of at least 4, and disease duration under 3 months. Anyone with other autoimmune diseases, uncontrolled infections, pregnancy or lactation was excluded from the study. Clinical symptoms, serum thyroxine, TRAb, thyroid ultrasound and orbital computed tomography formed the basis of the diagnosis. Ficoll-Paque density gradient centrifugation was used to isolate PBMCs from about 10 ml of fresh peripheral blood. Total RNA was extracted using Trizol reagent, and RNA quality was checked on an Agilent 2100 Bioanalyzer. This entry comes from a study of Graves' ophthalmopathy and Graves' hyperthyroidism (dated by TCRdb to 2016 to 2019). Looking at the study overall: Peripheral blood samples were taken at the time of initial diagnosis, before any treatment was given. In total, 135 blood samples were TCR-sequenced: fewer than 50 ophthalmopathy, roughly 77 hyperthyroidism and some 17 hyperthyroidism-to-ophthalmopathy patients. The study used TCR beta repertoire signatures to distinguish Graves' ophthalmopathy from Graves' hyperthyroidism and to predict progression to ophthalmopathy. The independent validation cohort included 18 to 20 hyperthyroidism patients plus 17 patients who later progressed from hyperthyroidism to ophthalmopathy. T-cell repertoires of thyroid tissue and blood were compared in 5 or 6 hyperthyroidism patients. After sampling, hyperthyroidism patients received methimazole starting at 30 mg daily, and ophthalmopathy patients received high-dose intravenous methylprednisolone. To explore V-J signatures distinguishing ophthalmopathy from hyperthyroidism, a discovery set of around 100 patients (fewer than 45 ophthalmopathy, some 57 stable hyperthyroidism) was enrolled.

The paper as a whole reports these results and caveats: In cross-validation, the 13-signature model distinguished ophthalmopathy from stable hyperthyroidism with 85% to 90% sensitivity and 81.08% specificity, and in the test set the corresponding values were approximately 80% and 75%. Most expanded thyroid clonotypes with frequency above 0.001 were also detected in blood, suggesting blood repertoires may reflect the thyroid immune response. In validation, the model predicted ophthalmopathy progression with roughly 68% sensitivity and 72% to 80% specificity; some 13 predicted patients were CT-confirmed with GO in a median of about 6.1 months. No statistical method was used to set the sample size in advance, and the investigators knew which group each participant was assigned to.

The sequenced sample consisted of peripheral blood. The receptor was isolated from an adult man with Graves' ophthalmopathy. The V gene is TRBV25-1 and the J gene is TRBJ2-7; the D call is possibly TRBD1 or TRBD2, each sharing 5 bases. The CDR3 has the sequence CASSFHRGAYEQYF. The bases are TGTGCCAGCAGTTTTCACCGGGGCGCCTACGAGCAGTACTTC.